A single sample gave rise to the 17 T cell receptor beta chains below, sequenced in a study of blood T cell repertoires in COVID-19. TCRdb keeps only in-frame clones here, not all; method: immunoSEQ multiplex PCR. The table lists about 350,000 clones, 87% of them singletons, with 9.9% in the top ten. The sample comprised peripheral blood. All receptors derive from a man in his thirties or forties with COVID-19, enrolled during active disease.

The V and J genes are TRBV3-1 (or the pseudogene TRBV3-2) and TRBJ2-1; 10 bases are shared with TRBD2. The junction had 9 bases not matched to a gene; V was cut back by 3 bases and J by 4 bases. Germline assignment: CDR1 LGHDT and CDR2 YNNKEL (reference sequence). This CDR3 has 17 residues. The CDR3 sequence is CASSHARGLAEYNEQFF. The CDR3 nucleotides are TGTGCCAGCAGCCACGCTAGAGGACTAGCGGAGTACAATGAGCAGTTCTTC.

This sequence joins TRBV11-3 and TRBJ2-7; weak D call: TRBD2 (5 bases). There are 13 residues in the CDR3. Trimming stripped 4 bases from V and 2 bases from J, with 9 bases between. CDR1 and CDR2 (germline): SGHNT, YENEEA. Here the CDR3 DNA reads TGTGCCAGCAGCTCGGGGTTTACCTACGAGCAGTACTTC. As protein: CASSSGFTYEQYF.

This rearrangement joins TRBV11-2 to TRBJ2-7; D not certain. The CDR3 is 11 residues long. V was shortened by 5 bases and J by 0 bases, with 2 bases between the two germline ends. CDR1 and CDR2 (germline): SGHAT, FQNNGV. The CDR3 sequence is CASSHSYEQYF. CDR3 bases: TGTGCCAGCAGCCACTCCTACGAGCAGTACTTC.

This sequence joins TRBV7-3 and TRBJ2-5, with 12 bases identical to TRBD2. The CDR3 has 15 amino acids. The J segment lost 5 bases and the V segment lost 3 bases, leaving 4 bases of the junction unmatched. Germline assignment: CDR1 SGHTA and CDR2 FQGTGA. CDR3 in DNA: TGTGCCAGCAGCTTTACTAGCGGGAGGTGGGAGACCCAGTACTTC. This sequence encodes CASSFTSGRWETQYF.

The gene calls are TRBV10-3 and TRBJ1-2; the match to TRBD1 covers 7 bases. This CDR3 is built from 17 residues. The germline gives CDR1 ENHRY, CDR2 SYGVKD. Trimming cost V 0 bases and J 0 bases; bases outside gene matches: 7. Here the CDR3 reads CAISESREGTANYGYTF. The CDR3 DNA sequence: TGTGCCATCAGTGAGTCGCGGGAGGGGACAGCTAACTATGGCTACACCTTC.

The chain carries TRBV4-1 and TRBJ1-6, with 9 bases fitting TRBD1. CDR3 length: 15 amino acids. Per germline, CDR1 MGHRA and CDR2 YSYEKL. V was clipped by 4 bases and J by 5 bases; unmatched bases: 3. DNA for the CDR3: TGCGCCAGCAGCCTCCGGGACAGGGATAATTCACCCCTCCACTTT. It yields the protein CASSLRDRDNSPLHF.

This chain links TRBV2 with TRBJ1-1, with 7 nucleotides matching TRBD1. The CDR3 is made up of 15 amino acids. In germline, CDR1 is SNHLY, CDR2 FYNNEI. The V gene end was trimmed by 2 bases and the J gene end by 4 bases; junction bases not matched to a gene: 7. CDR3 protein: CASSELGTAPTEAFF. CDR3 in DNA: TGTGCCAGCAGTGAACTAGGGACAGCCCCCACTGAAGCTTTCTTT.

CDR3 loop: CASSQLGLGGSGYEQYF. Written as DNA, the CDR3 is TGTGCCAGCAGCCAACTCGGACTCGGCGGGAGTGGATACGAGCAGTACTTC. The chain links TRBV4-2 to TRBJ2-7; 7 bases are a match to TRBD2. The germline CDR1 and CDR2 sequences are LGHNA and YNFKEQ. This CDR3 contains 17 residues. V lost 2 bases, J lost 4 bases, and 14 bases stayed unmatched.

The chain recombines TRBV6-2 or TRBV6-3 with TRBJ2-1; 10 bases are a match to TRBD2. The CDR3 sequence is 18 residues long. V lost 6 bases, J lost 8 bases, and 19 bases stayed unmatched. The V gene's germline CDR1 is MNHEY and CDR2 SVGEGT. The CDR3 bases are TGTGCCAGCAGCCTCGCCCCCTGGACTAGCGGAATCGGGGATGAGCAGTTCTTC. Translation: CASSLAPWTSGIGDEQFF.

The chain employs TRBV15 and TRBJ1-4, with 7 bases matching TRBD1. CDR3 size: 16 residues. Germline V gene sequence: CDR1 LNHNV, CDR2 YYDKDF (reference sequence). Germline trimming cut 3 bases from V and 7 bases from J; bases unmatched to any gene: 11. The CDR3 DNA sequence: TGTGCCACCAGCAGTCCTCAACCGGGACAGAGTGAAAAACTGTTTTTT. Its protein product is CATSSPQPGQSEKLFF.

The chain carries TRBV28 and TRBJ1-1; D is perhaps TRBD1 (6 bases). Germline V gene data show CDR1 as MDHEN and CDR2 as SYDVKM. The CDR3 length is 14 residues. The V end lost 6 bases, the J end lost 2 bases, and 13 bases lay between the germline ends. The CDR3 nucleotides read TGTGCCAGCAGCCCCCGGACAGATAACACTGAAGCTTTCTTT. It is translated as CASSPRTDNTEAFF.

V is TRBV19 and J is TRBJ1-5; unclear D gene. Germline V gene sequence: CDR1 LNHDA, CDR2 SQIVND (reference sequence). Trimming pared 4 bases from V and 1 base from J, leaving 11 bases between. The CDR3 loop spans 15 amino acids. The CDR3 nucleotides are TGTGCCAGTAGTAGATGGGCGCAGAGCAATCAGCCCCAGCATTTT. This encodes CASSRWAQSNQPQHF.

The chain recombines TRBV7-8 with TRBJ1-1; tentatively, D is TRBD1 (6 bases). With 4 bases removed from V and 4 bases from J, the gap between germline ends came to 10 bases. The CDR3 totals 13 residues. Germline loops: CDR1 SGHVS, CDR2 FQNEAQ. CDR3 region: CASSYRVGTEAFF. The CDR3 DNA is TGTGCCAGCAGCTACAGGGTGGGCACTGAAGCTTTCTTT.

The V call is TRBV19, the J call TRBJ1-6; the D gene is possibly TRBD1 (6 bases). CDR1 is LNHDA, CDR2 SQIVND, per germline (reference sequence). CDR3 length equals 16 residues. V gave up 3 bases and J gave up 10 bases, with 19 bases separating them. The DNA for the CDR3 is TGTGCCAGTAGTATGGCCCGACAGGTACTCGGGTCACCCCTCCACTTT. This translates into CASSMARQVLGSPLHF.

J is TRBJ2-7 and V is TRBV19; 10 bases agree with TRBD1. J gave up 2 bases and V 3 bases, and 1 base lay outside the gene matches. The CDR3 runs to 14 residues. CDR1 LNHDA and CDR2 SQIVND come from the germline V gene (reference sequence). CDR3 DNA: TGTGCCAGTAGTATCGGGACAGGGGCCTACGAGCAGTACTTC. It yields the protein CASSIGTGAYEQYF.

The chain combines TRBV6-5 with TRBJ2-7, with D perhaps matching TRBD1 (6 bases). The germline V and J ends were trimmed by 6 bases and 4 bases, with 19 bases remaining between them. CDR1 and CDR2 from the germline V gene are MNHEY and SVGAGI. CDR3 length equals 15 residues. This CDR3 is CASSPSGAAGYEQYF. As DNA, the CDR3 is TGTGCCAGCAGCCCATCAGGGGCGGCGGGTTACGAGCAGTACTTC.

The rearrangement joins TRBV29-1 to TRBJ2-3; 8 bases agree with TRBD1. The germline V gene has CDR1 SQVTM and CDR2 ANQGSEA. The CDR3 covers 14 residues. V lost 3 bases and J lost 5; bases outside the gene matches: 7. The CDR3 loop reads CSVDIGQGRDTQYF. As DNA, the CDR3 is TGCAGCGTTGATATCGGACAGGGCAGAGATACGCAGTATTTT.